This T cell receptor (beta chain) is drawn from a study of cytomegalovirus exposure and HLA in healthy donors. Use of 60 Vbeta and 13 Jbeta primers characterized the PCR. The data were produced by immunoSEQ multiplex PCR, yet TCRdb's version contains in-frame clones alone and is incomplete. The sample has approximately 150,000 clones, roughly 74% seen once. For this clone: As yet, its antigen is unknown.

V was cut by 10 bases and J by 7 bases, with 20 bases left in between. The CDR3 extends over 14 amino acids. CDR1 is MNHNS and CDR2 is SASEGT in the germline V gene. Study results and caveats: Most CMV-associated TCR beta chains were later found to appear HLA-restricted. Sequencing depth across donors, presence/absence analyses assumed, was roughly uniform.

What was sequenced was PBMCs. The chain uses TRBV6-1 and TRBJ1-5, with D possibly TRBD1 on 5 matching bases. This TCR derives from a woman between 18 and 30 years old in good health and CMV-seropositive. The CDR3 DNA follows: TGTGCCACCAAGGGGAGCTCTGGGGGGCAGCCCCAGCATTTT. Encoded protein: CATKGSSGGQPQHF.